The 4 T cell receptor beta chains presented below share a single source sample, sequenced in a study of PD-1 blockade in classical Hodgkin lymphoma. Libraries were prepared by immunoSEQ multiplex PCR; TCRdb keeps only in-frame clonotypes and omits some of them. The sample lists 90,000 to 130,000 clones; 89% were seen once. Following autologous stem cell transplantation, relapse occurred in every patient, and exposure to brentuximab vedotin varied. Sequencing used peripheral blood mononuclear cells (PBMCs), obtained before the second cycle of nivolumab. These TCRs come from a human donor with classical Hodgkin lymphoma.

V and J are TRBV7-9 and TRBJ2-7, with a tentative D call TRBD1 (6 bases). Germline V gives CDR1 SEHNR, CDR2 FQNEAQ (reference sequence). CDR3 length: 12 amino acids. Trimming removed 4 bases at V and 12 bases at J, with 16 bases between. The CDR3 sequence: CASSSQGTGWYF. CDR3 in DNA: TGTGCCAGCAGCTCACAGGGAACAGGGTGGTACTTC.

V gene TRBV6-5 combines with J gene TRBJ2-7, with D perhaps matching TRBD1 (5 bases). The CDR3 totals 12 residues. CDR1 MNHEY and CDR2 SVGAGI come from the germline V gene. V dropped 5 bases and J dropped 3 bases, with 8 bases sitting between them. CDR3 in DNA: TGTGCCAGCAGTATCGACAGCTACGAGCAGTACTTC. It codes for CASSIDSYEQYF.

The V call is TRBV7-2, the J call TRBJ2-7; 11 bases fit TRBD2. The germline CDR1 and CDR2 sequences are SGHTA and FQGNSA. After removal of 5 bases from V and 3 bases from J, the junction contained 9 bases not matched to a gene. The CDR3 contains 16 residues. The CDR3 DNA is TGTGCCAGCAGCCTTCCTTTAGCGGGAGGGCACTACGAGCAGTACTTC. Its protein is CASSLPLAGGHYEQYF.

The chain carries TRBV5-1 and TRBJ1-1; the match to TRBD1 covers 9 bases. J was trimmed by 6 bases and V by 4 bases; bases with no gene match: 10. The CDR3 is 15 amino acids. The germline CDR1 and CDR2 sequences are SGHRS and YFSETQ. The chain's CDR3 is CASSPRTGAEAEAFF. The DNA of the CDR3 is TGCGCCAGCAGCCCTCGGACAGGGGCGGAGGCTGAAGCTTTCTTT.